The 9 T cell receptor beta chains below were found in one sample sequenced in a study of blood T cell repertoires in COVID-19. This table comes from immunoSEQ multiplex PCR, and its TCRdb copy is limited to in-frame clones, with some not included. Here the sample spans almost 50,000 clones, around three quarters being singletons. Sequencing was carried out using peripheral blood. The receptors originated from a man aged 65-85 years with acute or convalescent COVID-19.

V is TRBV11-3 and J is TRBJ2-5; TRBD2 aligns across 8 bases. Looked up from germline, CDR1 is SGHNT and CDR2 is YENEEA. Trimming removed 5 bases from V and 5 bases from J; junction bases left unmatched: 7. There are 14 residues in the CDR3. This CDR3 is CASSQSGGQETQYF. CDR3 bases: TGTGCCAGCAGCCAATCGGGAGGGCAGGAGACCCAGTACTTC.

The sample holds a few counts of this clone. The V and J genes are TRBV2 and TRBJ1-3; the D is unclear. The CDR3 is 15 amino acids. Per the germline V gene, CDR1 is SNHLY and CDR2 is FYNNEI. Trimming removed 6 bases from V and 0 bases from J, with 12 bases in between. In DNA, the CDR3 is TGTGCCAGCAGCCAACAGACCCGCTCTGGAAACACCATATATTTT. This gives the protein CASSQQTRSGNTIYF.

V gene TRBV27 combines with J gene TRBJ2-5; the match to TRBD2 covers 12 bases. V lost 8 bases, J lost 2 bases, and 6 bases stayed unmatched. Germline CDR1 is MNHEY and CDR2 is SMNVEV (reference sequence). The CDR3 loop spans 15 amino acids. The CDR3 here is CASSRLAGAQETQYF. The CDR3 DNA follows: TGTGCCAGCTCTCGACTAGCGGGAGCACAAGAGACCCAGTACTTC.

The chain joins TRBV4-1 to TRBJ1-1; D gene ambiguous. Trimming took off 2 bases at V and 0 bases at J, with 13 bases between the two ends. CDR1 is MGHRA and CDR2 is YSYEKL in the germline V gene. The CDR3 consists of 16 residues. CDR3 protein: CASSQLFTAMNTEAFF. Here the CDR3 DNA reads TGCGCCAGCAGCCAACTTTTTACAGCCATGAACACTGAAGCTTTCTTT.

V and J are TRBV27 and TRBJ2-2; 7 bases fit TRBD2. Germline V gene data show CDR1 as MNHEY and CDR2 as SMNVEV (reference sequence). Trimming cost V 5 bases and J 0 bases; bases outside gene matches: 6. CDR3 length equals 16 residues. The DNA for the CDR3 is TGTGCCAGCAGTCTACCGGGACTACCGAACACCGGGGAGCTGTTTTTT. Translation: CASSLPGLPNTGELFF.

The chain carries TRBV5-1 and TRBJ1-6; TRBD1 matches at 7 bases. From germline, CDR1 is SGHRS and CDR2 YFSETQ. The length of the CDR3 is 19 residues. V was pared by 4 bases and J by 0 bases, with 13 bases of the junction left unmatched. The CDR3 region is CASSQGQSKSSSYNSPLHF. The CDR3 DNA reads TGCGCCAGCAGCCAGGGACAGAGCAAATCGAGCTCCTATAATTCACCCCTCCACTTT. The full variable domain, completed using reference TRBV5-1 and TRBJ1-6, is KAGVTQTPRYLIKTRGQQVTLSCSPISGHRSVSWYQQTPGQGLQFLFEYFSETQRNKGNFPGRFSGRQFSNSRSEMNVSTLELGDSALYLCASSQGQSKSSSYNSPLHFGNGTRLTVT.

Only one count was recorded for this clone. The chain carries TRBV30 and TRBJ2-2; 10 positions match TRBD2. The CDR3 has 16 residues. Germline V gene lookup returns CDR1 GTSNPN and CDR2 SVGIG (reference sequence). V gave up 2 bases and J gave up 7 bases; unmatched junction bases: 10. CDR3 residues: CAWSILSGRSGGELFF. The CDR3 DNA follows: TGTGCCTGGAGTATTCTTAGCGGGAGGAGTGGCGGGGAGCTGTTTTTT.

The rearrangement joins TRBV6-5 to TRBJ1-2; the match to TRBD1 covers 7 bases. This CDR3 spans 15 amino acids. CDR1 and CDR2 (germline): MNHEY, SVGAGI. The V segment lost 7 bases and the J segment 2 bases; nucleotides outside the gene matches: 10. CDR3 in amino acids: CASTDTLQGNYGYTF. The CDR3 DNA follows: TGTGCCAGCACCGACACACTACAGGGGAACTATGGCTACACCTTC.

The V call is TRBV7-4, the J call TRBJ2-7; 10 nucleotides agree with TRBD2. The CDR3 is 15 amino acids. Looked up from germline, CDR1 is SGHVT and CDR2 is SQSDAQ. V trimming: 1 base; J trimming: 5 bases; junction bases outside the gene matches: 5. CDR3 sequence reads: CASSLVSGGANEQYF. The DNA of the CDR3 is TGTGCCAGCAGCTTAGTCAGCGGGGGGGCCAACGAGCAGTACTTC.